This T cell receptor (beta chain) was recorded in a study of blood T cells in healthy people across ages. Points from the study as a whole: Aged donors had fewer naive CD4+ cells and lower diversity than long-lived donors.

Of note for this clonotype: Its antigen is as yet unknown. A much larger clone lies a single base off, so this may be a read error.

CDR3 length: 11 residues. The second PCR ran about 6 to 11 cycles with a sample-barcoded 5' primer and J-beta primers. Each single sample gave us at least 2.5 million CDR3-containing paired-end reads. MiXCR, run by TCRdb on the 5' RACE reads, gives a single entry per CDR3 protein. The sample shows approximately 1,000,000 distinct CDR3 sequences, less than 45% of them seen only once. Each donor's blood draw was around 9.2 milliliters of peripheral blood. The sequence derives from a man aged 18 to 29 in good health. The specimen was blood. This chain links TRBV12-3 or TRBV12-4 with TRBJ2-1; D not resolved. CDR3 sequence: CASIGYNERFF. In DNA, the CDR3 is TGTGCCAGCATAGGGTACAATGAGCGGTTCTTC.